The next 19 T cell receptor beta chains were all read from a single sample in a study of T cell clones after liver transplantation. TCRdb keeps only in-frame clones here, not all; method: immunoSEQ multiplex PCR. The table lists roughly 72,000 clones, 80% to 85% of them singletons, with around 2.2% in the top ten. The specimen comprised CD4+ T cells from blood, sampled less than 50 months after liver transplant. These TCRs come from a human patient who received a liver transplant. A share of the T cells may be of graft donor origin.

V usage is TRBV19 and J usage is TRBJ1-5; TRBD1 is a possible D gene (6 bases). The germline V and J ends were trimmed by 0 bases and 4 bases, with 10 bases remaining between them. This CDR3 region has 15 residues. The germline V gene has CDR1 LNHDA and CDR2 SQIVND (reference sequence). The CDR3 spells CASSIDGTPNQPQHF. In DNA, the CDR3 is TGTGCCAGTAGTATAGATGGGACACCGAATCAGCCCCAGCATTTT.

In this sample, this clone turned up once. This rearrangement joins TRBV28 to TRBJ2-5; the D gene is possibly TRBD1 (6 bases). The germline gives CDR1 MDHEN, CDR2 SYDVKM. CDR3 size: 15 residues. V gave up 2 bases and J gave up 1 base, with 11 bases separating them. The CDR3 spells CASSLTGRIQETQYF. DNA for the CDR3: TGTGCCAGCAGTTTAACAGGGCGAATCCAAGAGACCCAGTACTTC.

The CDR3 loop is CASSSSPNTEAFF. Here the CDR3 DNA reads TGTGCCAGCAGCTCCAGCCCGAACACTGAAGCTTTCTTT. This chain connects TRBV11-2 to TRBJ1-1; D gene uncertain. The CDR3 totals 13 residues. V lost 4 bases and J 1 base, leaving 7 bases between the germline ends. Germline V gives CDR1 SGHAT, CDR2 FQNNGV.

CDR3 DNA sequence: TGTGCCAGCTCGCCTAACAGGGGAACGGGTGGAAACACCATATATTTT. Protein: CASSPNRGTGGNTIYF. The chain carries TRBV18 and TRBJ1-3, with 7 bases aligning to TRBD1. Germline lookup yields CDR1 KGHSH and CDR2 LQKENI. This CDR3 contains 16 residues. V lost 6 bases to trimming and J lost 3 bases; unmatched junction nucleotides: 11.

This clone has only one observation. The V gene is TRBV6-1, the J gene TRBJ1-2; 9 bases fit TRBD1. The CDR3 runs 12 residues. The J segment lost 7 bases and the V segment lost 8 bases, leaving 5 bases of the junction unmatched. CDR1 MNHNS and CDR2 SASEGT come from the germline V gene. CDR3 bases: TGTGCCAGCGGGACAGGGCGATTTGGCTACACCTTC. Its protein product is CASGTGRFGYTF.

J is TRBJ1-2 and V is TRBV6-5; 7 bases are shared with TRBD1. The CDR3 sequence is 12 residues long. V trimming: 8 bases; J trimming: 8 bases; junction bases outside the gene matches: 8. Germline-derived CDR1 and CDR2 are MNHEY and SVGAGI. CDR3 in DNA: TGTGCCAGCTCAGACAGGGATAAAGGCTACACCTTC. As protein: CASSDRDKGYTF.

The chain employs TRBV6-6 and TRBJ1-2; D gene unclear. V was trimmed by 6 bases and J by 13 bases, leaving 15 bases between them. The CDR3 covers 11 residues. The germline CDR1 and CDR2 sequences are MNHNY and SVGAGI (reference sequence). The CDR3 DNA follows: TGTGCCAGCAGCCGAACGGACTCGCGCACCTTC. As protein: CASSRTDSRTF.

The rearrangement joins TRBV5-6 to TRBJ2-7; D not resolved. Per germline, CDR1 SGHDT and CDR2 YYEEEE. This CDR3 has 15 amino acids. V shed 0 bases and J shed 0 bases, with 10 bases lying between them. The CDR3 DNA follows: TGTGCCAGCAGCTTGGCACCCGGACCCTCCTACGAGCAGTACTTC. Translated: CASSLAPGPSYEQYF.

The chain recombines TRBV7-2 with TRBJ1-2; no reliable D call. This CDR3 comprises 12 residues. Trimming cost V 5 bases and J 8 bases, with 12 bases left between them. CDR1 is SGHTA, CDR2 FQGNSA, per germline. The CDR3 region is CASSRPTGGYTF. The CDR3 region has the DNA TGTGCCAGCAGCCGTCCGACGGGGGGCTACACCTTC.

V gene TRBV4-2 combines with J gene TRBJ2-7, with TRBD2 as a possible D gene (6 bases). CDR1 LGHNA and CDR2 YNFKEQ come from the germline V gene. This CDR3 has 14 residues. V lost 1 base to trimming and J lost 4 bases, with 11 bases between them. The CDR3 protein is CASSQAAGRYEQYF. The CDR3 coding sequence is TGTGCCAGCAGCCAAGCCGCGGGGCGGTACGAGCAGTACTTC.

The chain is built from TRBV7-3 and TRBJ1-2, with 8 bases identical to TRBD1. Trimming removed 5 bases from V and 8 bases from J; junction bases left unmatched: 13. Germline CDR1 reads SGHTA; CDR2 reads FQGTGA. CDR3 length: 15 residues. Written as DNA, the CDR3 is TGTGCCAGCAGCCCCTCCCCAGGGGGCGCGGGAGGCTACACCTTC. Its translation is CASSPSPGGAGGYTF.

V and J are TRBV18 and TRBJ1-5; the D is unclear. The germline CDR1 and CDR2 sequences are KGHSH and LQKENI. The CDR3 consists of 14 residues. V lost 3 bases to trimming and J lost 1 base, with 7 bases between them. The CDR3 coding sequence is TGTGCCAGCTCACCCCTCGACAGCAATCAGCCCCAGCATTTT. Its protein is CASSPLDSNQPQHF.

This clone was detected only once. This sequence joins TRBV6-8 and TRBJ1-3; the match to TRBD1 covers 10 bases. Looked up from germline, CDR1 is MNHGY and CDR2 is SAAAGT. V lost 5 bases, J lost 0 bases, and 13 bases stayed unmatched. The CDR3 runs 19 residues. The CDR3 is CASSNLAGTGDFSGNTIYF. The CDR3 nucleotides are TGTGCCAGCAGTAATCTTGCCGGGACAGGGGACTTCTCTGGAAACACCATATATTTT.

This CDR3 reads CASSVTSGVTDTQYF. CDR3 sequence (DNA): TGTGCCAGCAGCGTCACTAGCGGGGTAACAGATACGCAGTATTTT. This rearrangement joins TRBV9 to TRBJ2-3; 10 nucleotides align to TRBD2. Per germline, CDR1 SGDLS and CDR2 YYNGEE. After removal of 2 bases from V and 3 bases from J, the junction contained 3 bases not matched to a gene. The CDR3 has 15 amino acids.

This rearrangement joins TRBV11-3 to TRBJ2-5, with D perhaps matching TRBD1 or TRBD2 (5 bases each). V lost 4 bases to trimming and J lost 11 bases, with 17 bases between them. Germline V gives CDR1 SGHNT, CDR2 YENEEA. This CDR3 contains 13 residues. The chain's CDR3 is CASSSTTTEGQYF. The CDR3 DNA sequence: TGTGCCAGCAGCTCAACTACGACAGAGGGGCAGTACTTC.

V and J are TRBV4-2 and TRBJ2-2; tentatively, D is TRBD1 or TRBD2 (6 bases each). CDR3 size: 17 residues. Trimming took 0 bases from V and 4 from J, leaving 15 bases between them. Germline V CDR1 and CDR2: LGHNA, YNFKEQ. The CDR3 DNA is TGTGCCAGCAGCCAAGAGGGGGGCCACAGACGCACCGGGGAGCTGTTTTTT. Amino acids: CASSQEGGHRRTGELFF.

CDR3 coding DNA: TGTGCCACCAAGCGGGAATTTTACGAGCAGTACTTC. Translated: CATKREFYEQYF. The chain carries TRBV6-1 and TRBJ2-7; 7 bases align to TRBD2. The J segment lost 4 bases and the V segment lost 10 bases, leaving 7 bases of the junction unmatched. The CDR3 has 12 amino acids. Germline V CDR1 and CDR2: MNHNS, SASEGT.

This chain uses TRBV6-5 with TRBJ1-2; D possibly corresponds to TRBD1 (6 bases). Germline loops: CDR1 MNHEY, CDR2 SVGAGI. This CDR3 contains 15 residues. V lost 4 bases and J lost 1, with 13 bases in between. The CDR3: CASSSARGYNYGYTF. Here the CDR3 DNA reads TGTGCCAGCAGTTCCGCGAGGGGGTATAACTATGGCTACACCTTC.

The rearrangement uses TRBV7-8 and TRBJ2-7, with D unresolved. The ends were cut back, 5 bases at V and 2 bases at J, with 13 bases in the middle. The CDR3 totals 14 residues. Germline loops: CDR1 SGHVS, CDR2 FQNEAQ. The DNA for the CDR3 is TGTGCCAGCAGCCCCACCCGGGTCCCCTACGAGCAGTACTTC. Encoded protein: CASSPTRVPYEQYF.